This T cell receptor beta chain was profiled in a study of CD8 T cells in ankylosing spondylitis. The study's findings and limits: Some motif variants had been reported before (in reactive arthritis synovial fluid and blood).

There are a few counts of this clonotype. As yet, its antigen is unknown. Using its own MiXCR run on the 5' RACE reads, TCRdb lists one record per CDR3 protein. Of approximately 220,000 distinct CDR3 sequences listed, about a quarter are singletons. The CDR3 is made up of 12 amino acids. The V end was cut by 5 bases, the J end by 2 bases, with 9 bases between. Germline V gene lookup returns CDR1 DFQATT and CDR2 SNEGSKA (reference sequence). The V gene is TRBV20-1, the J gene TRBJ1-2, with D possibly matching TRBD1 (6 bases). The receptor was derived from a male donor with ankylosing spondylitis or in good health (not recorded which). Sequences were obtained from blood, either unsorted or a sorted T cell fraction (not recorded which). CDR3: CSAVRGNYGYTF. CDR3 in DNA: TGCAGTGCTGTTAGGGGGAACTATGGCTACACCTTC.